This is a list of T cell receptor beta chains from one sample in a study of T-cell memory formation after mild COVID-19. TCRdb ran MiXCR on the 5' RACE reads and lists one entry per CDR3 protein. The sample yields hundreds of thousands of distinct CDR3 sequences, approximately 18% seen once. The sequencing input was PBMCs or a T cell subset sorted from them (not recorded which). Receptors originate from an adult woman who had mild COVID-19 (a few samples of this study predate the infection). Cell type and time point are not known. The conserved cysteine and the conserved F or W are not part of the CDR3 here.

v_gene: TRBV4-3
j_gene: TRBJ2-1
CDR3aa: ASSQEGITSIDEQF

v_gene: TRBV24-1
j_gene: TRBJ2-2
CDR3aa: ATRGTVSTGELF

v_gene: TRBV7-8
j_gene: TRBJ2-2
CDR3aa: ASSPRTSGRGVTGELF

v_gene: TRBV7-2
j_gene: TRBJ2-7
CDR3aa: ASSLEVGTSTYEQY

v_gene: TRBV3-1
j_gene: TRBJ2-3
CDR3aa: ASSQDWGQITDTQY

v_gene: TRBV6-5
j_gene: TRBJ2-5
CDR3aa: ASSYSRDWGQETQY

v_gene: TRBV30
j_gene: TRBJ2-7
CDR3aa: AWRRHNEQY

v_gene: TRBV18
j_gene: TRBJ2-5
CDR3aa: ASSHGQGTRFLVETQY

v_gene: TRBV6-2/TRBV6-3
j_gene: TRBJ2-1
CDR3aa: ASSSKPIQRSYNEQF

v_gene: TRBV18
j_gene: TRBJ2-3
CDR3aa: ASSRPADTQY

v_gene: TRBV11-3
j_gene: TRBJ2-1
CDR3aa: ASSLVGRGSSNEQF

v_gene: TRBV7-6
j_gene: TRBJ2-6
CDR3aa: ASSSGPLSGANVLT

v_gene: TRBV5-1
j_gene: TRBJ2-1
CDR3aa: ASSGSGGEVYEQF

v_gene: TRBV20-1
j_gene: TRBJ2-7
CDR3aa: SARRPGGYEQY